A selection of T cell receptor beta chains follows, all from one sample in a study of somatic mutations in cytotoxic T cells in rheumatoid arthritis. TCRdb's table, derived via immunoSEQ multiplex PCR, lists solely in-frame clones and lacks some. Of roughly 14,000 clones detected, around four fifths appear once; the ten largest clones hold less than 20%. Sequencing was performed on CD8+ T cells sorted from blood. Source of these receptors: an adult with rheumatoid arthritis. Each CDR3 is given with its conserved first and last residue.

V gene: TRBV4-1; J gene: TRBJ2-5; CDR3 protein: CASSQMTGDEETQYF
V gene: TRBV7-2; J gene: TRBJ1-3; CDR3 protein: CASSVVGGRGNTIYF
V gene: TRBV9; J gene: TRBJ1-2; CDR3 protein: CASSVPTSYGFTF
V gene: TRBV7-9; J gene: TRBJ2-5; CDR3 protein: CASSPEKTQYF
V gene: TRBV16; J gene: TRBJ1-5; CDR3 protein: CASSPGGASSNQPQHF
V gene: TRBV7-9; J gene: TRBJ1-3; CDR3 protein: CASSFRGQAGNTIYF
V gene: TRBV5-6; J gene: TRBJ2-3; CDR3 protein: CASSLGIGLASTDTQYF
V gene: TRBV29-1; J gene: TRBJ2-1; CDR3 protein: CSVSGDGQFF
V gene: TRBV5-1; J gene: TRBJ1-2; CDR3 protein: CASSLGGYGYTF
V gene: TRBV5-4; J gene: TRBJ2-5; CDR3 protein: CASSWGPVGETQYF
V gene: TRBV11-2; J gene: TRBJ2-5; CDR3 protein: CASSLSWGETETQYF
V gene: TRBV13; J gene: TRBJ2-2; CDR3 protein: CASSLQNTGELFF
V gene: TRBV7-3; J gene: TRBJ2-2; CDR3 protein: CASSPSRLGPAGNTGELFF
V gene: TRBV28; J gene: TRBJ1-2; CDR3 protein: CASRRGEDRLNYGYTF
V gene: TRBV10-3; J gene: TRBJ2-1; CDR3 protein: CAIMDSSYSYNEQFF